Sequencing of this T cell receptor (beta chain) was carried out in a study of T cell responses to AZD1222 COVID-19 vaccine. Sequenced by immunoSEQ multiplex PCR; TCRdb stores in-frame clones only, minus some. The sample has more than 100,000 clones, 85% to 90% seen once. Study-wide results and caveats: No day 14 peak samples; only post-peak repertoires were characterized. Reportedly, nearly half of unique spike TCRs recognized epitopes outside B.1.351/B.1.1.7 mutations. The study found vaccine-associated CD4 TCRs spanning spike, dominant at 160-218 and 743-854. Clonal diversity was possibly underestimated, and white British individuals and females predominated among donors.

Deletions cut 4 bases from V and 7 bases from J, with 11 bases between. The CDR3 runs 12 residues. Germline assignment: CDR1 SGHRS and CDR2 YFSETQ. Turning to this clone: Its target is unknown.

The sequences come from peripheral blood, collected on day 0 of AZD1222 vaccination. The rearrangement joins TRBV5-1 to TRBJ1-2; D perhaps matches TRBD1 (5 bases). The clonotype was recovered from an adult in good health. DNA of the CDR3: TGCGCCAGCAGCCCGGAAGGGGTTGGCTACACCTTC. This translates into CASSPEGVGYTF.